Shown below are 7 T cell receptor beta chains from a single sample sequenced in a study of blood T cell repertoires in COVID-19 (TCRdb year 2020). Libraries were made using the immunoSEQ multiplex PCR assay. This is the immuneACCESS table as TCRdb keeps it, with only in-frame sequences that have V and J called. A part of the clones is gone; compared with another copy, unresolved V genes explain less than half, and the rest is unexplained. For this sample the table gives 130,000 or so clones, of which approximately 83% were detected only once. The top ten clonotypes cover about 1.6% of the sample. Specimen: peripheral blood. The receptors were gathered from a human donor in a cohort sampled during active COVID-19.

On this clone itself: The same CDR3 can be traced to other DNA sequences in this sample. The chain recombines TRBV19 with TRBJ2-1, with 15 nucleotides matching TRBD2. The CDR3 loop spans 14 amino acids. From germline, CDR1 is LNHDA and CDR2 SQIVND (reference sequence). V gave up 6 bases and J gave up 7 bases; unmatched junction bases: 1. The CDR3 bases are TGTGCCAGTAGCGGGACTAGCGGGAGGAATGAGCAGTTCTTC. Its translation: CASSGTSGRNEQFF.

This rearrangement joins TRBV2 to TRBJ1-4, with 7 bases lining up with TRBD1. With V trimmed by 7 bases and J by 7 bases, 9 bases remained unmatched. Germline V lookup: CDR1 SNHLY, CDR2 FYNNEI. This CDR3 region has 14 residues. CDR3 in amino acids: CASIKGQEVEKLFF. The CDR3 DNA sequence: TGTGCCAGCATTAAAGGACAGGAGGTTGAAAAACTGTTTTTT. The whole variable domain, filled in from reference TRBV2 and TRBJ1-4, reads EPEVTQTPSHQVTQMGQEVILRCVPISNHLYFYWYRQILGQKVEFLVSFYNNEISEKSEIFDDQFSVERPDGSNFTLKIRSTKLEDSAMYFCASIKGQEVEKLFFGSGTQLSVL.

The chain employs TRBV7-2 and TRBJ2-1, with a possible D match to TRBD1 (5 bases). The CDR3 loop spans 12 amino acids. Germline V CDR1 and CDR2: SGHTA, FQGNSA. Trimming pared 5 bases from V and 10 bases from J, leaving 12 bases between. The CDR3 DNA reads TGTGCCAGCAGCAACTATAGGGGAGAGCAGTTCTTC. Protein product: CASSNYRGEQFF. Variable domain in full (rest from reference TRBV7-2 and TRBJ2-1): GAGVSQSPSNKVTEKGKDVELRCDPISGHTALYWYRQSLGQGLEFLIYFQGNSAPDKSGLPSDRFSAERTGGSVSTLTIQRTQQEDSAVYLCASSNYRGEQFFGPGTRLTVL.

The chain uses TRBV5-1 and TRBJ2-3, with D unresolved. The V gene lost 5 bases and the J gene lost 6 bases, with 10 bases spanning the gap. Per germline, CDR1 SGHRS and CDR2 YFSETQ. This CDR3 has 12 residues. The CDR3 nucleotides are TGCGCCAGCAGTTATAGCCGGGATACGCAGTATTTT. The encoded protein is CASSYSRDTQYF. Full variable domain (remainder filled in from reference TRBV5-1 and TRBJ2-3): KAGVTQTPRYLIKTRGQQVTLSCSPISGHRSVSWYQQTPGQGLQFLFEYFSETQRNKGNFPGRFSGRQFSNSRSEMNVSTLELGDSALYLCASSYSRDTQYFGPGTRLTVL.

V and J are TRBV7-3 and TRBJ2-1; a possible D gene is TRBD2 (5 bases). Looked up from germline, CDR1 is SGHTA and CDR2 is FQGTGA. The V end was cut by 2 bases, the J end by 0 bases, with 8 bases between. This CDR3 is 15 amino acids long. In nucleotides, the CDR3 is TGTGCCAGCAGCTTATTTGGGAGCTCCTACAATGAGCAGTTCTTC. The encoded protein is CASSLFGSSYNEQFF.

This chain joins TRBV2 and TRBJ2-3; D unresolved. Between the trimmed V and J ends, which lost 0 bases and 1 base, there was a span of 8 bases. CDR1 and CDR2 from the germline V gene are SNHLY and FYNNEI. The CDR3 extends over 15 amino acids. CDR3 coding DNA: TGTGCCAGCAGTGAAGCGCCTCGGGGCACAGATACGCAGTATTTT. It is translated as CASSEAPRGTDTQYF. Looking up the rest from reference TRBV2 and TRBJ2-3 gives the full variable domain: EPEVTQTPSHQVTQMGQEVILRCVPISNHLYFYWYRQILGQKVEFLVSFYNNEISEKSEIFDDQFSVERPDGSNFTLKIRSTKLEDSAMYFCASSEAPRGTDTQYFGPGTRLTVL.

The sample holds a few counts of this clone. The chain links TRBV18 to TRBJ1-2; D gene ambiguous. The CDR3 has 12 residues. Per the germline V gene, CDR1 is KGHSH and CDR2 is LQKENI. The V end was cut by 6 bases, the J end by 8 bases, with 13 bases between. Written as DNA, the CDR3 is TGTGCCAGCTCCCATCAGATGGGCGGCTACACCTTC. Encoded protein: CASSHQMGGYTF.